A selection of T cell receptor delta chains follows, all from one sample in a study of Vδ1+ human thymocytes. TCRdb used CATT to re-call clones from the multiplex PCR reads. The table includes 45,000 to 75,000 delta-chain clones, about 15% detected once. Source material: Vdelta1+ gamma-delta thymocytes from the thymus. These receptors were taken from a girl less than two years old who had congenital heart surgery. Each CDR3 is given with its conserved first and last residue. A D gene is named only where the DNA matches it firmly. Only part of the rows carry a size: once, few, many, or a class if the clone is expanded.

j_call: TRDJ1
clone_size: -
v_call: TRDV1
d_call: TRDD3
cdr3_aa: CALGEHILGDSYTDKLIF
cdr3_nt: TGTGCTCTTGGGGAACATATACTGGGGGATTCATACACCGATAAACTCATCTTT

j_call: TRDJ1
clone_size: -
v_call: TRDV1
d_call: TRDD3
cdr3_aa: CALGEPHLWVLGDRAPYTDKLIF
cdr3_nt: TGTGCTCTTGGGGAACCGCATTTGTGGGTACTGGGGGATCGGGCCCCGTACACCGATAAACTCATCTTT

j_call: TRDJ1
clone_size: -
v_call: TRDV1
d_call: TRDD2
cdr3_aa: CALGERVLFLRLMGPEATDKLIF
cdr3_nt: TGTGCTCTTGGGGAACGGGTTCTCTTCCTACGTTTAATGGGTCCCGAGGCCACCGATAAACTCATCTTT

j_call: TRDJ1
clone_size: -
v_call: TRDV1
d_call: -
cdr3_aa: CALGGPEDMNTDKLIF
cdr3_nt: TGTGCTCTTGGGGGGCCGGAGGATATGAACACCGATAAACTCATCTTT

j_call: TRDJ1
clone_size: -
v_call: TRDV1
d_call: TRDD3
cdr3_aa: CALGEPTVTGGGYTDKLIF
cdr3_nt: TGTGCTCTTGGGGAACCTACCGTTACTGGGGGAGGGTACACCGATAAACTCATCTTT

j_call: TRDJ2
clone_size: -
v_call: TRDV1
d_call: TRDD3
cdr3_aa: CALGELVYWGMTAQLFF
cdr3_nt: TGTGCTCTTGGGGAACTAGTTTACTGGGGGATGACTGCACAACTCTTCTTT

j_call: TRDJ1
clone_size: -
v_call: TRDV1
d_call: TRDD3
cdr3_aa: CAPGGTYPWGFPTDKLIF
cdr3_nt: TGTGCTCCTGGGGGGACCTACCCCTGGGGGTTTCCCACCGATAAACTCATCTTT

j_call: TRDJ1
clone_size: few
v_call: TRDV1
d_call: TRDD3
cdr3_aa: CALGELRWGIRGEVDKLIF
cdr3_nt: TGTGCTCTTGGGGAACTGAGGTGGGGGATACGCGGGGAAGTTGATAAACTCATCTTT

j_call: TRDJ1
clone_size: -
v_call: TRDV1
d_call: TRDD3
cdr3_aa: CALGELTGGYEEGDKLIF
cdr3_nt: TGTGCTCTTGGGGAACTAACTGGGGGATACGAGGAGGGCGATAAACTCATCTTT

j_call: TRDJ1
clone_size: -
v_call: TRDV1
d_call: TRDD3
cdr3_aa: CALGLVYPDVLGDTWYTDKLIF
cdr3_nt: TGTGCTCTTGGGCTTGTTTACCCCGATGTACTGGGGGATACTTGGTACACCGATAAACTCATCTTT

j_call: TRDJ1
clone_size: few
v_call: TRDV1
d_call: TRDD3
cdr3_aa: CALGDIYSGPVYWGPTWDKLIF
cdr3_nt: TGTGCTCTTGGGGACATATACTCGGGTCCGGTTTACTGGGGGCCTACTTGGGATAAACTCATCTTT

j_call: TRDJ1
clone_size: few
v_call: TRDV1
d_call: TRDD3
cdr3_aa: CALGELWGIRPYTDKLIF
cdr3_nt: TGTGCTCTTGGGGAACTCTGGGGGATCCGGCCTTACACCGATAAACTCATCTTT

j_call: TRDJ1
clone_size: -
v_call: TRDV1
d_call: TRDD3
cdr3_aa: CALGEKYPPCTRGYGVGTDKLIF
cdr3_nt: TGTGCTCTTGGGGAAAAGTATCCTCCTTGTACTAGGGGATACGGAGTAGGGACCGATAAACTCATCTTT

j_call: TRDJ1
clone_size: few
v_call: TRDV1
d_call: TRDD3
cdr3_aa: CALGERGLACDWGIRSTYRYTDKLIF
cdr3_nt: TGTGCTCTTGGGGAAAGGGGTTTAGCCTGCGACTGGGGGATACGCTCCACGTACCGGTACACCGATAAACTCATCTTT

j_call: TRDJ1
clone_size: -
v_call: TRDV1
d_call: TRDD3
cdr3_aa: CALGPHVLGDGTPSYTDKLIF
cdr3_nt: TGTGCTCTTGGGCCACACGTACTGGGGGACGGCACCCCCTCGTACACCGATAAACTCATCTTT

j_call: TRDJ1
clone_size: -
v_call: TRDV1
d_call: TRDD3
cdr3_aa: CALGIIPPRSGGNDKPIF
cdr3_nt: TGTGCTCTTGGGATCATCCCTCCCAGGTCTGGGGGCAACGATAAACCCATCTTT

j_call: TRDJ1
clone_size: few
v_call: TRDV1
d_call: TRDD3
cdr3_aa: CALGNRVPGDTEGTDKLIF
cdr3_nt: TGTGCTCTTGGGAACCGTGTCCCGGGGGATACGGAGGGAACCGATAAACTCATCTTT

j_call: TRDJ2
clone_size: -
v_call: TRDV2
d_call: TRDD3
cdr3_aa: CACDTVDLVLGDTVEAAQLFF
cdr3_nt: TGTGCCTGTGACACCGTTGATTTGGTACTGGGGGATACGGTTGAAGCAGCACAACTCTTCTTT

j_call: TRDJ1
clone_size: -
v_call: TRDV1
d_call: TRDD3
cdr3_aa: CALGELGAGIRKQLIF
cdr3_nt: TGTGCTCTTGGGGAACTAGGGGCAGGGATACGCAAGCAACTCATCTTT

j_call: TRDJ1
clone_size: -
v_call: TRDV1
d_call: -
cdr3_aa: CALGSLLALRDKLIF
cdr3_nt: TGTGCTCTTGGGTCTTTATTGGCGCTCCGCGATAAACTCATCTTT

j_call: TRDJ1
clone_size: -
v_call: TRDV1
d_call: -
cdr3_aa: CALGAEVRSGIPRPRKLIF
cdr3_nt: TGTGCTCTTGGGGCCGAAGTACGTTCGGGGATTCCAAGACCCAGAAAACTCATCTTT

j_call: TRDJ1
clone_size: -
v_call: TRDV1
d_call: TRDD3
cdr3_aa: CALGVPLSSSHRWGIPPESYTDKLIF
cdr3_nt: TGTGCTCTTGGGGTTCCTTTATCTTCTTCCCACCGGTGGGGGATCCCTCCCGAATCCTACACCGATAAACTCATCTTT

j_call: TRDJ1
clone_size: -
v_call: TRDV1
d_call: TRDD3
cdr3_aa: CALGERGHSETYWGTSYTDKLIF
cdr3_nt: TGTGCTCTTGGGGAGCGAGGCCACTCTGAAACTTACTGGGGGACCTCCTACACCGATAAACTCATCTTT

j_call: TRDJ1
clone_size: few
v_call: TRDV1
d_call: -
cdr3_aa: CALGELTGVEVTDKLIF
cdr3_nt: TGTGCTCTTGGGGAACTTACGGGGGTTGAAGTCACCGATAAACTCATCTTT

j_call: TRDJ1
clone_size: few
v_call: TRDV1
d_call: -
cdr3_aa: CALGGPSFLRGYWGTDKLIF
cdr3_nt: TGTGCTCTTGGGGGCCCCTCCTTCCTCAGAGGGTACTGGGGCACCGATAAACTCATCTTT